Below are 32 T cell receptor beta chains sequenced from a single sample in a study of T cell repertoires in cytomegalovirus infection. In TCRdb, the reads were re-called with MiXCR into one record per CDR3 protein. In the table there are 450,000 to 650,000 distinct CDR3 sequences, 26% of which are singletons. Sequenced material: PBMCs. The receptors originated from a human donor in good health (CMV status not recorded). Some clones in this sample may be carry-over from other donors' samples.

The V and J genes are TRBV6-6 and TRBJ1-5; no reliable D call. The germline gives CDR1 MNHNY, CDR2 SVGAGI (reference sequence). This CDR3 is 13 amino acids long. Trimming took off 10 bases at V and 2 bases at J, with 12 bases between the two ends. CDR3 residues: CATDGGGNQPQHF. CDR3 bases: TGTGCCACCGACGGCGGGGGCAATCAGCCCCAGCATTTT.

This clonotype has just a few counts. The chain links TRBV29-1 to TRBJ2-1, with 9 bases matching TRBD1. Trimming cost V 6 bases and J 1 base; bases outside gene matches: 7. CDR3 length: 15 amino acids. Looked up from germline, CDR1 is SQVTM and CDR2 is ANQGSEA. CDR3: CSVVSGTGSYNEQFF. The CDR3 nucleotides are TGCAGCGTAGTCTCCGGGACAGGGTCCTACAATGAGCAGTTCTTC.

J is TRBJ2-2 and V is TRBV7-2, with D unclear. The germline V and J ends were trimmed by 1 base and 3 bases, with 9 bases remaining between them. CDR3 length: 15 amino acids. Germline V CDR1 and CDR2: SGHTA, FQGNSA. The CDR3: CASSLGSRYTGELFF. CDR3 in DNA: TGTGCCAGCAGCTTAGGATCGAGGTACACCGGGGAGCTGTTTTTT.

V is TRBV2 and J is TRBJ2-3; D unresolved. V was trimmed by 5 bases and J by 8 bases, leaving 14 bases between them. The CDR3 loop spans 13 amino acids. The germline CDR1 and CDR2 sequences are SNHLY and FYNNEI. The CDR3 nucleotides read TGTGCCAGCAGTTTAGAGCAACCGACTACGCAGTATTTT. It is translated as CASSLEQPTTQYF.

This clonotype was found many times. This chain links TRBV7-2 with TRBJ2-3; D possibly corresponds to TRBD2 (6 bases). The germline V and J ends were trimmed by 5 bases and 0 bases, with 12 bases remaining between them. Per germline, CDR1 SGHTA and CDR2 FQGNSA. CDR3 length: 15 amino acids. The CDR3 region is CASSPDYLSTDTQYF. Written as DNA, the CDR3 is TGTGCCAGCAGCCCGGACTATTTAAGCACAGATACGCAGTATTTT.

This clonotype occurred a few times. The genes are TRBV6-2 or TRBV6-3 and TRBJ2-7; maybe TRBD1 (6 bases). The ends were cut back, 2 bases at V and 6 bases at J, with 14 bases in the middle. Germline assignment: CDR1 MNHEY and CDR2 SVGEGT. The CDR3 spans 14 residues. The CDR3 DNA reads TGTGCCAGCAGTTACGCAACAGGGACCCTCGAGCAGTACTTC. This gives the protein CASSYATGTLEQYF.

The chain has TRBV19 and TRBJ2-1; TRBD2 aligns across 7 bases. J lost 3 bases, V lost 2 bases, and 7 bases had no gene match. Germline CDR1 LNHDA, CDR2 SQIVND (reference sequence). This CDR3 has 16 residues. Written as DNA, the CDR3 is TGTGCCAGTAGTATACTGGCGTCGGGAGGCTACAATGAGCAGTTCTTC. It translates to CASSILASGGYNEQFF.

A few counts support this clonotype. This chain joins TRBV6-5 and TRBJ2-3; the D gene could be TRBD1 or TRBD2 (5 bases each). This CDR3 is 13 amino acids long. Trimming took 6 bases from V and 12 from J, leaving 19 bases between them. Germline V gene data show CDR1 as MNHEY and CDR2 as SVGAGI. As DNA, the CDR3 is TGTGCCAGCAGCAGGGACCTCCTCGAGGCCCAGTATTTT. Residues: CASSRDLLEAQYF.

Many counts were recorded for this clonotype. This chain joins TRBV4-1 and TRBJ2-1, with 11 bases identical to TRBD2. V lost 0 bases and J lost 3; bases outside the gene matches: 7. The germline CDR1 and CDR2 sequences are MGHRA and YSYEKL. This CDR3 contains 18 residues. CDR3 residues: CASSQEETSGSFYNEQFF. CDR3 nucleotides: TGCGCCAGCAGCCAAGAAGAAACTAGCGGGAGTTTCTACAATGAGCAGTTCTTC.

This clonotype showed up just a few times. The chain is built from TRBV19 and TRBJ2-7; 13 bases line up with TRBD2. The ends lost 6 bases at V and 6 bases at J; junction bases unmatched: 5. The germline gives CDR1 LNHDA, CDR2 SQIVND (reference sequence). The CDR3 has 14 residues. The CDR3 is CASRGLAGAGEQYF. In DNA, the CDR3 is TGTGCCAGTAGAGGACTAGCGGGAGCAGGCGAGCAGTACTTC.

There are a few counts of this clonotype. The rearrangement uses TRBV11-3 and TRBJ1-1; no firm D call. V shed 1 base and J shed 0 bases, with 12 bases lying between them. Germline CDR1 and CDR2: SGHNT and YENEEA. The CDR3 spans 16 residues. The CDR3 DNA sequence: TGTGCCAGCAGCTTAGGGGGAGTGTCAGTGAACACTGAAGCTTTCTTT. Translated: CASSLGGVSVNTEAFF.

This clonotype was observed a single time. V and J are TRBV6-5 and TRBJ2-7; D perhaps matches TRBD2 (5 bases). The CDR3 sequence is 14 residues long. Trimming cost V 0 bases and J 7 bases, with 13 bases left between them. Germline V gives CDR1 MNHEY, CDR2 SVGAGI. The CDR3 protein is CASSYSVEGVEQYF. CDR3 sequence (DNA): TGTGCCAGCAGTTACTCGGTAGAGGGAGTTGAGCAGTACTTC.

This clonotype was picked up many times. The chain carries TRBV7-9 and TRBJ1-2; D not certain. The length of the CDR3 is 14 residues. Germline-derived CDR1 and CDR2 are SEHNR and FQNEAQ (reference sequence). V was cut by 6 bases and J by 4 bases, with 15 bases left in between. Here the CDR3 DNA reads TGTGCCAGCAGTCGGGAGGGCATGGTCTATGGCTACACCTTC. Its protein is CASSREGMVYGYTF.

The gene calls are TRBV27 and TRBJ2-3; the match to TRBD2 covers 10 bases. CDR3 length: 15 amino acids. J gave up 3 bases and V 6 bases, and 6 bases lay outside the gene matches. Germline CDR1 is MNHEY and CDR2 is SMNVEV (reference sequence). In DNA form, the CDR3 reads TGTGCCAGCAGGAGAGCGGGAGGGCCGACAGATACGCAGTATTTT. This encodes CASRRAGGPTDTQYF.

This clonotype was counted ten times or more. This chain connects TRBV12-5 to TRBJ2-2; no clear D gene. The CDR3 length is 13 residues. Trimming removed 7 bases from V and 7 bases from J, with 13 bases in between. CDR1 is LGHNT, CDR2 FRNRAP, per germline. CDR3 in amino acids: CASAPIGSGELFF. CDR3 sequence (DNA): TGTGCTAGTGCCCCAATAGGAAGCGGGGAGCTGTTTTTT.

A few counts support this clonotype. The genes are TRBV7-8 and TRBJ1-1; D not resolved. Trimming stripped 1 base from V and 3 bases from J, with 9 bases between. The CDR3 has 14 residues. Germline CDR1 and CDR2: SGHVS and FQNEAQ. Here the CDR3 DNA reads TGTGCCAGCAGCTTAGTTAGGTCGGACACTGAAGCTTTCTTT. It codes for CASSLVRSDTEAFF.

This sequence joins TRBV6-2 or TRBV6-3 and TRBJ2-5; D ambiguous. Deletions cut 5 bases from V and 0 bases from J, with 10 bases between. The CDR3 extends over 14 amino acids. Germline values: CDR1 MNHEY, CDR2 SVGEGT. The CDR3 DNA follows: TGTGCCAGCAGTCCGCGACACAACCAAGAGACCCAGTACTTC. Protein sequence: CASSPRHNQETQYF.

The sample holds a few counts of this clonotype. V usage is TRBV19 and J usage is TRBJ2-7, with 8 nucleotides matching TRBD1. CDR1 is LNHDA, CDR2 SQIVND, per germline (reference sequence). The CDR3 runs to 16 residues. V lost 2 bases to trimming and J lost 3 bases; unmatched junction nucleotides: 9. This CDR3 is CASSISFRDRHYEQYF. For the CDR3, the DNA is TGTGCCAGTAGTATAAGTTTCCGGGACAGGCACTACGAGCAGTACTTC.

The V and J genes are TRBV6-5 and TRBJ2-3, with 11 positions matching TRBD2. This CDR3 contains 16 residues. The germline gives CDR1 MNHEY, CDR2 SVGAGI. V dropped 0 bases and J dropped 5; count of bases not matched to a gene: 4. CDR3 nucleotide sequence: TGTGCCAGCAGTTACTCGAAGCTAGCGGGAGGAGATACGCAGTATTTT. Translation: CASSYSKLAGGDTQYF.

The chain employs TRBV29-1 and TRBJ1-2; D possibly corresponds to TRBD1 (5 bases). The V gene lost 4 bases and the J gene lost 5 bases, with 14 bases spanning the gap. The germline V gene has CDR1 SQVTM and CDR2 ANQGSEA. The CDR3 totals 13 residues. The CDR3 spells CSVAAGAIYGYTF. The CDR3 DNA reads as TGCAGCGTTGCGGCTGGGGCTATTTATGGCTACACCTTC.

V is TRBV6-5 and J is TRBJ1-5; D might be TRBD1 (5 bases). Trimming stripped 2 bases from V and 9 bases from J, with 11 bases between. CDR1 MNHEY and CDR2 SVGAGI come from the germline V gene. This CDR3 has 13 amino acids. CDR3 sequence (DNA): TGTGCCAGCAGTTACGCGGGGGTAGGGCCCCAGCATTTT. This codes for CASSYAGVGPQHF.

This chain connects TRBV6-1 to TRBJ2-2; 7 bases are a match to TRBD2. The length of the CDR3 is 15 residues. V dropped 6 bases and J dropped 1; count of bases not matched to a gene: 5. Per the germline V gene, CDR1 is MNHNS and CDR2 is SASEGT. The CDR3 reads CASRSKRGNTGELFF. The CDR3 DNA reads TGTGCCAGCAGGAGTAAGCGGGGGAACACCGGGGAGCTGTTTTTT.

This clonotype was seen ten or more times. J is TRBJ2-1 and V is TRBV12-5; TRBD2 matches at 10 bases. V lost 6 bases and J lost 5; bases outside the gene matches: 10. Per the germline V gene, CDR1 is LGHNT and CDR2 is FRNRAP. The CDR3 has 16 residues. CDR3 residues: CASGASGRARNNEQFF. The CDR3 DNA reads TGTGCTAGTGGAGCTAGCGGGAGAGCTAGGAACAATGAGCAGTTCTTC.

This chain uses TRBV6-8 with TRBJ1-5, with TRBD1 identical over 7 bases. There are 16 residues in the CDR3. Germline V gene data show CDR1 as MNHGY and CDR2 as SAAAGT. Germline trimming cut 5 bases from V and 6 bases from J; bases unmatched to any gene: 13. As DNA, the CDR3 is TGTGCCAGCAGTCCACTAGGACAGGTGGCCGGTCAGCCCCAGCATTTT. This encodes CASSPLGQVAGQPQHF.

This chain links TRBV14 with TRBJ2-5; D is perhaps TRBD1 (6 bases). V was pared by 0 bases and J by 3 bases, with 11 bases between. In germline, CDR1 is SGHDN, CDR2 FVKESK. CDR3 length equals 15 residues. The CDR3 sequence: CASSQDPAGEETQYF. The CDR3 nucleotides are TGTGCCAGCAGCCAAGATCCGGCAGGGGAAGAGACCCAGTACTTC.

This clonotype was seen just once. The chain couples TRBV11-3 to TRBJ2-5; either TRBD1 or TRBD2 may fit D (5 bases each). The CDR3 extends over 13 amino acids. Germline V gene data show CDR1 as SGHNT and CDR2 as YENEEA. Trimming removed 5 bases at V and 1 base at J, with 8 bases between. CDR3 loop: CASSGDGQETQYF. In nucleotides, the CDR3 is TGTGCCAGCAGCGGGGACGGCCAAGAGACCCAGTACTTC.

V is TRBV7-2 and J is TRBJ2-1; D is unclear. Trimming shortened V by 1 base and J by 3 bases, and 7 bases separated the two germline ends. The germline CDR1 and CDR2 sequences are SGHTA and FQGNSA. This CDR3 region has 14 residues. The CDR3 reads CASSLGENYNEQFF. CDR3 in DNA: TGTGCCAGCAGCTTAGGCGAGAACTACAATGAGCAGTTCTTC.

This clonotype turned up a few times. This rearrangement joins TRBV11-2 to TRBJ2-6; no reliable D call. The CDR3 is 18 residues long. The V and J ends lost 4 bases and 0 bases respectively, with 16 bases between them. Germline V lookup: CDR1 SGHAT, CDR2 FQNNGV. CDR3: CASSSRWLALSGANVLTF. The CDR3 coding sequence is TGTGCCAGCAGCTCAAGGTGGTTGGCACTCTCTGGGGCCAACGTCCTGACTTTC.

This clonotype was recorded many times. V usage is TRBV7-2 and J usage is TRBJ2-1; D gene ambiguous. With 4 bases removed from V and 0 bases from J, the gap between germline ends came to 10 bases. Germline V gene lookup returns CDR1 SGHTA and CDR2 FQGNSA. This CDR3 region has 15 residues. The CDR3: CASSYQTSSYNEQFF. The CDR3 DNA is TGTGCCAGCAGCTACCAGACCAGCTCCTACAATGAGCAGTTCTTC.

V and J are TRBV6-2 or TRBV6-3 and TRBJ1-1; D unclear. Germline loops: CDR1 MNHEY, CDR2 SVGEGT. The CDR3 length is 14 residues. The germline V and J ends were trimmed by 5 bases and 1 base, with 11 bases remaining between them. The DNA of the CDR3 is TGTGCCAGCAGTCCCCGGTGGGGGAACACTGAAGCTTTCTTT. It specifies CASSPRWGNTEAFF.

The table lists this clonotype with many counts. The genes are TRBV7-9 and TRBJ2-1; 9 nucleotides align to TRBD2. CDR1 is SEHNR and CDR2 is FQNEAQ in the germline V gene (reference sequence). The CDR3 runs 18 residues. Losses at the gene ends were 0 bases for V and 0 bases for J; bases not matched to a gene: 6. The CDR3 sequence is CASSLAHVSGSSYNEQFF. The CDR3 coding sequence is TGTGCCAGCAGCTTAGCGCACGTTAGCGGGAGCTCCTACAATGAGCAGTTCTTC.

The table lists this clonotype with a few counts. The chain employs TRBV18 and TRBJ1-2; possibly TRBD1 for D (5 bases). This CDR3 has 13 amino acids. CDR1 is KGHSH, CDR2 LQKENI, per germline. V lost 2 bases and J lost 11, with 15 bases in between. CDR3 in DNA: TGTGCCAGCTCACCAGGGACGGGCCTGGGATACACCTTC. It encodes CASSPGTGLGYTF.